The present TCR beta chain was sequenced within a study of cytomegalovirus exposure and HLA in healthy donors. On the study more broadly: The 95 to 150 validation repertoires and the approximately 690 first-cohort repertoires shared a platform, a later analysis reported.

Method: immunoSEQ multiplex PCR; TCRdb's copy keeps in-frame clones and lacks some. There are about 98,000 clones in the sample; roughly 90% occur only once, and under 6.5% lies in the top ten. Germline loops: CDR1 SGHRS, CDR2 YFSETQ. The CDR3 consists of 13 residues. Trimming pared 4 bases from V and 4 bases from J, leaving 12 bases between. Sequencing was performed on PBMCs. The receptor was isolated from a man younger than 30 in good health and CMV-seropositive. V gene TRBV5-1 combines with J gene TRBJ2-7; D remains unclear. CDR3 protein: CASSQEAQYEQYF. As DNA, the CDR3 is TGCGCCAGCAGCCAGGAAGCTCAATACGAGCAGTACTTC.